Presented here are 21 T cell receptor beta chains from one specimen sequenced in a study of blood T cells in healthy people across ages (dated by TCRdb to about 2015). The library was prepared using 5' RACE. TCRdb names Illumina HiSeq 2500 as the instrument used. A second about 7 to 12 cycle PCR used a sample-barcoded 5' primer and a J-beta primer mix. The public sequencing data were trimmed at Q25 with fastp and processed into clonotypes with MiXCR by TCRdb, which kept only in-frame beta chains. Under each unique CDR3 protein, matching rows form one entry showing the most common genes and DNA. Here the sample has about 780,000 distinct CDR3 sequences; roughly 25% occur a single time. The top ten clones comprise 3% of the sample. These records were also assigned to another study, of T cells of mothers and their children.

Sequenced: blood. The receptors originated from a boy aged 10-17 years in good health.

The chain is built from TRBV28 and TRBJ1-3, with D unclear. The CDR3 totals 12 residues. V was clipped by 6 bases and J by 5 bases, with 8 bases between them. CDR1 is MDHEN, CDR2 SYDVKM, per germline. In DNA form, the CDR3 reads TGTGCCAGCAGCACTCCGCGAAACACCATATATTTT. The encoded protein is CASSTPRNTIYF.

CDR3 nucleotide sequence: TGTGCCAGCAGCCAAGATCTTAGCGGGGTCTACAATGAGCAGTTCTTC. It translates to CASSQDLSGVYNEQFF. The V and J genes are TRBV14 and TRBJ2-1; 8 bases are a match to TRBD2. The CDR3 extends over 16 amino acids. Germline V gene lookup returns CDR1 SGHDN and CDR2 FVKESK. The V segment lost 0 bases and the J segment 3 bases; nucleotides outside the gene matches: 4.

This chain links TRBV27 with TRBJ2-5; possibly TRBD2 for D (5 bases). The CDR3 has 14 amino acids. The V end lost 5 bases, the J end lost 2 bases, and 12 bases lay between the germline ends. Looked up from germline, CDR1 is MNHEY and CDR2 is SMNVEV (reference sequence). The CDR3 protein is CASSNPGWQETQYF. DNA of the CDR3: TGTGCCAGCAGTAATCCGGGATGGCAAGAGACCCAGTACTTC.

The V call is TRBV5-1, the J call TRBJ2-3; 8 bases line up with TRBD2. The V gene end was trimmed by 1 base and the J gene end by 1 base; junction bases not matched to a gene: 2. The CDR3 covers 15 residues. Germline-derived CDR1 and CDR2 are SGHRS and YFSETQ. The CDR3 DNA reads as TGCGCCAGCAGCTTGATCGGGGGGGGCACAGATACGCAGTATTTT. This gives the protein CASSLIGGGTDTQYF.

The chain is built from TRBV3-1 and TRBJ2-1, with D perhaps TRBD1 (5 bases). CDR3 size: 12 residues. Trimming left V 7 bases short and J 5 bases short, with 9 bases between. Germline V gene sequence: CDR1 LGHDT, CDR2 YNNKEL (reference sequence). The CDR3 bases are TGTGCCAGCAAGGGGCTAGACAATGAGCAGTTCTTC. It translates to CASKGLDNEQFF.

This clonotype appeared a few times. V gene TRBV3-1 combines with J gene TRBJ1-1, with no clear D. Trimming pared 4 bases from V and 4 bases from J, leaving 19 bases between. The germline V gene encodes CDR1 LGHDT and CDR2 YNNKEL (reference sequence). The CDR3 has 16 residues. The CDR3 region has the DNA TGTGCCAGCAGCCGTATGCTTAGTTTCCTGGGCACTGAAGCTTTCTTT. Translation gives CASSRMLSFLGTEAFF.

This clonotype was seen only a few times. The rearrangement uses TRBV6-1 and TRBJ1-4; 10 nucleotides align to TRBD1. Germline-derived CDR1 and CDR2 are MNHNS and SASEGT. CDR3 length: 18 residues. The ends lost 5 bases at V and 1 base at J; junction bases unmatched: 10. This CDR3 reads CASSLIHGTGETNEKLFF. The CDR3 DNA sequence: TGTGCCAGCAGTCTCATCCATGGGACAGGGGAAACTAATGAAAAACTGTTTTTT.

This clonotype was detected only a few times. The V gene is TRBV7-2, the J gene TRBJ1-5; D may be TRBD1 (6 bases). Trimming took 1 base from V and 2 from J, leaving 12 bases between them. The CDR3 totals 16 residues. CDR1 is SGHTA, CDR2 FQGNSA, per germline. The CDR3 reads CASSLVRSGGNQPQHF. CDR3 DNA sequence: TGTGCCAGCAGCTTAGTTCGTTCAGGGGGCAATCAGCCCCAGCATTTT.

The chain carries TRBV3-1 and TRBJ2-4, with TRBD1 as a possible D gene (6 bases). Trimming shortened V by 7 bases and J by 1 base, and 11 bases separated the two germline ends. The CDR3 has 14 amino acids. Germline CDR1 LGHDT, CDR2 YNNKEL (reference sequence). CDR3 region: CASTTGKAKNIQYF. In DNA form, the CDR3 reads TGTGCCAGCACAACAGGGAAGGCCAAAAACATTCAGTACTTC. Combining the CDR3 with reference TRBV3-1 and TRBJ2-4 gives the whole variable domain DTAVSQTPKYLVTQMGNDKSIKCEQNLGHDTMYWYKQDSKKFLKIMFSYNNKELIINETVPNRFSPKSPDKAHLNLHINSLELGDSAVYFCASTTGKAKNIQYFGAGTRLSVL.

The chain carries TRBV18 and TRBJ2-3; D is possibly TRBD2 (5 bases). V lost 1 base, J lost 5 bases, and 7 bases lay in between. From germline, CDR1 is KGHSH and CDR2 LQKENI. The CDR3 has 13 amino acids. The CDR3 nucleotides are TGTGCCAGCTCACCACAAGAGGGAGATACGCAGTATTTT. The encoded protein is CASSPQEGDTQYF. Combining the CDR3 with reference TRBV18 and TRBJ2-3 gives the whole variable domain NAGVMQNPRHLVRRRGQEARLRCSPMKGHSHVYWYRQLPEEGLKFMVYLQKENIIDESGMPKERFSAEFPKEGPSILRIQQVVRGDSAAYFCASSPQEGDTQYFGPGTRLTVL.

The chain has TRBV7-2 and TRBJ1-5, with D unresolved. Trimming took 5 bases from V and 2 from J, leaving 10 bases between them. The CDR3 length is 14 residues. The germline CDR1 and CDR2 sequences are SGHTA and FQGNSA. CDR3 amino acids: CASSRETGNQPQHF. The CDR3 region has the DNA TGTGCCAGCAGCCGGGAGACGGGCAATCAGCCCCAGCATTTT.

This clonotype was detected a few times. The chain recombines TRBV5-1 with TRBJ2-5, with 13 bases identical to TRBD2. The end of the DNA is better explained by TRBJ2-7, so the J call may be wrong. Germline-derived CDR1 and CDR2 are SGHRS and YFSETQ. The CDR3 spans 16 residues. Written as DNA, the CDR3 is TGCGCCAGCAGCGCAACCGGGACTAGCGGGGTTTACGAGCAGTACTTC. As protein: CASSATGTSGVYEQYF.

This clonotype has just a few counts. The CDR3 loop is CASSEAVNEQFF. DNA of the CDR3: TGTGCCAGCAGTGAAGCGGTAAATGAGCAGTTCTTC. This chain connects TRBV2 to TRBJ2-5, with no clear D. The assigned J gene may be wrong: the sequence end matches TRBJ2-1 better. Germline V gene lookup returns CDR1 SNHLY and CDR2 FYNNEI. The CDR3 has 12 residues.

The V call is TRBV20-1, the J call TRBJ2-3; 7 bases map to TRBD2. CDR1 and CDR2 (germline): DFQATT, SNEGSKA (reference sequence). V dropped 0 bases and J dropped 2; count of bases not matched to a gene: 14. The CDR3 totals 18 residues. The CDR3 loop reads CSARDRDLTSAHTDTQYF. CDR3 DNA sequence: TGCAGTGCTAGAGATCGTGATCTAACTAGCGCTCACACAGATACGCAGTATTTT.

This clonotype occurred a few times. The chain links TRBV11-2 to TRBJ2-1; D unclear. Trimming left V 1 base short and J 3 bases short, with 7 bases between. Germline CDR1 and CDR2: SGHAT and FQNNGV. The CDR3 has 14 amino acids. CDR3 amino acids: CASSLVPYYNEQFF. The CDR3 DNA is TGTGCCAGCAGCTTAGTCCCATACTACAATGAGCAGTTCTTC. The entire variable domain, with the rest obtained from reference TRBV11-2 and TRBJ2-1, is as follows: EAGVAQSPRYKIIEKRQSVAFWCNPISGHATLYWYQQILGQGPKLLIQFQNNGVVDDSQLPKDRFSAERLKGVDSTLKIQPAKLEDSAVYLCASSLVPYYNEQFFGPGTRLTVL.

This clonotype was counted many times. V and J are TRBV4-2 and TRBJ2-1, with TRBD2 identical over 9 bases. The CDR3 contains 13 residues. CDR1 LGHNA and CDR2 YNFKEQ come from the germline V gene. With 1 base clipped from V and 10 bases from J, the junction kept 2 bases outside the gene matches. In DNA, the CDR3 is TGTGCCAGCAGCCAAGCGACTAGCGGCGAGCAGTTCTTC. Its translation: CASSQATSGEQFF.

This chain connects TRBV19 to TRBJ2-4; no firm D call. This CDR3 is 16 amino acids long. Trimming took off 2 bases at V and 0 bases at J, with 11 bases between the two ends. Germline V gene sequence: CDR1 LNHDA, CDR2 SQIVND (reference sequence). This CDR3 is CASSIRQALAKNIQYF. The CDR3 bases are TGTGCCAGTAGTATAAGGCAGGCCCTAGCCAAAAACATTCAGTACTTC.

The chain combines TRBV20-1 with TRBJ2-7; TRBD2 is a possible D gene (5 bases). CDR1 and CDR2 (germline): DFQATT, SNEGSKA (reference sequence). This CDR3 region has 14 residues. Trimming removed 1 base at V and 2 bases at J, with 12 bases between. DNA for the CDR3: TGCAGTGCTAGAGGAATCGGGGTTACCTACGAGCAGTACTTC. Protein: CSARGIGVTYEQYF.

This clonotype was detected a few times. The V gene is TRBV20-1, the J gene TRBJ2-2; D remains unclear. CDR1 and CDR2 from the germline V gene are DFQATT and SNEGSKA (reference sequence). Trimming cost V 2 bases and J 3 bases, with 13 bases left between them. CDR3 length equals 15 residues. Written as DNA, the CDR3 is TGCAGTGCTAGATCGGCAAAAAGGCACACCGGGGAGCTGTTTTTT. This encodes CSARSAKRHTGELFF.

This clonotype was counted only a few times. The chain employs TRBV28 and TRBJ2-7, with 10 bases fitting TRBD2. Trimming removed 8 bases from V and 4 bases from J; junction bases left unmatched: 11. This CDR3 contains 15 residues. Per the germline V gene, CDR1 is MDHEN and CDR2 is SYDVKM. CDR3 region: CASYSLAGGLYEQYF. Here the CDR3 DNA reads TGTGCCAGCTACTCCTTAGCGGGGGGTTTGTACGAGCAGTACTTC.

The chain employs TRBV25-1 and TRBJ2-7; D perhaps matches TRBD1 (5 bases). The CDR3 covers 14 residues. Trimming shortened V by 3 bases and J by 3 bases, and 12 bases separated the two germline ends. From germline, CDR1 is MGHDK and CDR2 SYGVNS. CDR3 loop: CASSDNPTGYEQYF. CDR3 DNA: TGTGCCAGCAGTGACAACCCTACAGGCTACGAGCAGTACTTC.